A single sample is the source of the 30 T cell receptor beta chains below, sequenced in a study of cytotoxic CD8 clonotypes in ibrutinib-treated CLL (dated by TCRdb to the early 2020s). Preparation of the library involved the immunoSEQ multiplex PCR assay. The source is immuneACCESS, and TCRdb retained only in-frame sequences with V and J called. Part of the clones is not carried over; for the studies checked, unresolved V genes explain less than half of this, and the remainder is unexplained. The sample yields some 130,000 clones; about 91% were counted once. Together, the top ten hold approximately 11% of the sample. The intended sense of this specimen's time point label: about 11 months on ibrutinib. Sequences were derived from PBMCs, sampled after 12 months of ibrutinib treatment. These receptors were taken from a human donor with chronic lymphocytic leukemia.

The chain links TRBV27 to TRBJ1-5; 9 nucleotides agree with TRBD1. With 8 bases clipped from V and 1 base from J, the junction kept 12 bases outside the gene matches. Per the germline V gene, CDR1 is MNHEY and CDR2 is SMNVEV (reference sequence). The CDR3 runs to 17 residues. The CDR3 spells CASRPGQGRESNQPQHF. As DNA, the CDR3 is TGTGCCAGCCGGCCCGGACAGGGGAGGGAGAGCAATCAGCCCCAGCATTTT.

The chain carries TRBV5-4 and TRBJ2-2; 8 nucleotides agree with TRBD1. Germline CDR1 and CDR2: SGHNT and YYREEE (reference sequence). V lost 0 bases, J lost 1 base, and 2 bases stayed unmatched. CDR3 size: 16 residues. The CDR3 DNA reads as TGTGCCAGCAGCTTGGCCGGACAGGGGAACACCGGGGAGCTGTTTTTT. Encoded protein: CASSLAGQGNTGELFF.

The gene calls are TRBV11-2 and TRBJ2-5, with 7 bases aligning to TRBD2. CDR1 and CDR2 from the germline V gene are SGHAT and FQNNGV. The CDR3 is made up of 13 amino acids. V gave up 2 bases and J gave up 5 bases; unmatched junction bases: 2. Written as DNA, the CDR3 is TGTGCCAGCAGCTTATGGGGAGGGGAGACCCAGTACTTC. Translating gives CASSLWGGETQYF. The variable domain in full, with the rest retrieved from reference TRBV11-2 and TRBJ2-5, is EAGVAQSPRYKIIEKRQSVAFWCNPISGHATLYWYQQILGQGPKLLIQFQNNGVVDDSQLPKDRFSAERLKGVDSTLKIQPAKLEDSAVYLCASSLWGGETQYFGPGTRLLVL.

This rearrangement joins TRBV19 to TRBJ1-1; the D gene is possibly TRBD1 (5 bases). There are 16 residues in the CDR3. Trimming stripped 10 bases from V and 3 bases from J, with 24 bases between. Germline V gives CDR1 LNHDA, CDR2 SQIVND (reference sequence). This CDR3 reads CATMPPWEGTDTEAFF. CDR3 sequence (DNA): TGTGCCACCATGCCTCCCTGGGAGGGGACCGACACTGAAGCTTTCTTT.

The V gene is TRBV28, the J gene TRBJ1-1; possibly TRBD1 for D (5 bases). Germline CDR1 is MDHEN and CDR2 is SYDVKM. V was shortened by 2 bases and J by 4 bases, with 14 bases between the two germline ends. The CDR3 totals 15 residues. CDR3 protein: CASSLRQPGGTEAFF. DNA for the CDR3: TGTGCCAGCAGTTTAAGACAGCCCGGGGGCACTGAAGCTTTCTTT. The whole variable domain, filled in from reference TRBV28 and TRBJ1-1, reads DVKVTQSSRYLVKRTGEKVFLECVQDMDHENMFWYRQDPGLGLRLIYFSYDVKMKEKGDIPEGYSVSREKKERFSLILESASTNQTSMYLCASSLRQPGGTEAFFGQGTRLTVV.

The rearrangement uses TRBV7-8 and TRBJ2-1; the D is unclear. The V gene lost 5 bases and the J gene lost 5 bases, with 4 bases spanning the gap. The CDR3 runs to 11 residues. Germline CDR1 SGHVS, CDR2 FQNEAQ. DNA for the CDR3: TGTGCCAGCAGCAACGACAATGAGCAGTTCTTC. Translating it yields CASSNDNEQFF. Combining the CDR3 with reference TRBV7-8 and TRBJ2-1 gives the whole variable domain GAGVSQSPRYKVAKRGQDVALRCDPISGHVSLFWYQQALGQGPEFLTYFQNEAQLDKSGLPSDRFFAERPEGSVSTLKIQRTQQEDSAVYLCASSNDNEQFFGPGTRLTVL.

The rearrangement uses TRBV6-5 and TRBJ2-5, with D maybe TRBD2 (5 bases). The germline CDR1 and CDR2 sequences are MNHEY and SVGAGI. This CDR3 is 14 amino acids long. Trimming stripped 0 bases from V and 9 bases from J, with 14 bases between. CDR3 DNA: TGTGCCAGCAGTTACTCGCGAGAAACGGGGTCCCAGTACTTC. Protein sequence: CASSYSRETGSQYF.

In its sample, this clone was seen once. V is TRBV14 and J is TRBJ2-7; 7 positions match TRBD1. The CDR3 is 15 amino acids. The germline gives CDR1 SGHDN, CDR2 FVKESK. The J segment lost 2 bases and the V segment lost 0 bases, leaving 4 bases of the junction unmatched. CDR3 sequence: CASSQEQGLPYEQYF. The CDR3 bases are TGTGCCAGCAGCCAAGAACAGGGGCTCCCCTACGAGCAGTACTTC.

The rearrangement links TRBV5-3 to TRBJ2-1; 10 nucleotides line up with TRBD2. TRBV5-3 is an open reading frame, and its role is uncertain. The CDR3 has 15 amino acids. V was pared by 3 bases and J by 9 bases, with 9 bases of the junction left unmatched. The CDR3 sequence: CARSYGLAASGEQFF. The CDR3 nucleotides read TGTGCCAGAAGCTACGGACTAGCGGCCTCCGGTGAGCAGTTCTTC.

The V and J genes are TRBV14 and TRBJ2-7; D is unclear. V gave up 4 bases and J gave up 5 bases, with 15 bases separating them. The CDR3 is made up of 14 amino acids. Germline V gene lookup returns CDR1 SGHDN and CDR2 FVKESK. CDR3 DNA: TGTGCCAGCAGCCCGATTACCTTCGACCACGAGCAGTACTTC. Residues: CASSPITFDHEQYF.

The genes are TRBV25-1 and TRBJ1-1; D not certain. V lost 7 bases and J 1 base, leaving 7 bases between the germline ends. The CDR3 covers 12 residues. In germline, CDR1 is MGHDK, CDR2 SYGVNS. The CDR3 DNA is TGTGCCAGCACACAAGAGAACACTGAAGCTTTCTTT. Translating gives CASTQENTEAFF.

There are a few counts of this clone. The rearrangement joins TRBV5-4 to TRBJ2-5; 8 nucleotides line up with TRBD2. Trimming at V came to 0 bases and at J to 5 bases, leaving 3 bases not matched to a gene. CDR1 is SGHNT and CDR2 is YYREEE in the germline V gene (reference sequence). The CDR3 sequence is 14 residues long. CDR3 amino acids: CASSLEGLGETQYF. The CDR3 coding sequence is TGTGCCAGCAGCTTGGAGGGACTAGGGGAGACCCAGTACTTC.

V usage is TRBV7-9 and J usage is TRBJ2-3; D perhaps matches TRBD1 (5 bases). Germline V gene lookup returns CDR1 SEHNR and CDR2 FQNEAQ (reference sequence). Trimming cost V 1 base and J 0 bases, with 14 bases left between them. The CDR3 loop spans 17 amino acids. CDR3 nucleotides: TGTGCCAGCAGCTTAGAGGTCTGGGGCACTAGCACAGATACGCAGTATTTT. This gives the protein CASSLEVWGTSTDTQYF.

The chain uses TRBV7-3 and TRBJ2-7, with a weak D call TRBD2 (6 bases). V was shortened by 3 bases and J by 5 bases, with 11 bases between the two germline ends. This CDR3 has 13 amino acids. CDR1 is SGHTA, CDR2 FQGTGA, per germline. This CDR3 reads CASSFGGINEQYF. The CDR3 DNA sequence: TGTGCCAGCAGCTTCGGAGGGATTAACGAGCAGTACTTC.

The V call is TRBV7-9, the J call TRBJ2-3; D unresolved. With 2 bases removed from V and 4 bases from J, the gap between germline ends came to 4 bases. Germline assignment: CDR1 SEHNR and CDR2 FQNEAQ (reference sequence). The CDR3 length is 12 residues. This CDR3 is CASSLLADTQYF. The CDR3 DNA is TGTGCCAGCAGCTTATTGGCAGATACGCAGTATTTT.

The chain joins TRBV19 to TRBJ2-2; D ambiguous. The CDR3 is made up of 12 amino acids. Trimming took off 6 bases at V and 5 bases at J, with 7 bases between the two ends. Germline CDR1 and CDR2: LNHDA and SQIVND (reference sequence). CDR3 loop: CASRFETGELFF. Here the CDR3 DNA reads TGTGCCAGTAGGTTCGAGACCGGGGAGCTGTTTTTT.

The chain combines TRBV18 with TRBJ2-7; D remains unclear. V was trimmed by 1 base and J by 7 bases, leaving 8 bases between them. The CDR3 runs 12 residues. Germline V lookup: CDR1 KGHSH, CDR2 LQKENI. CDR3 nucleotide sequence: TGTGCCAGCTCACCACAATCGAGAGAGCAGTACTTC. It is translated as CASSPQSREQYF.

By proportion, this clone is large. CDR3 sequence (DNA): TGTGCCAGCAGCCAGGGGAGAAGGCCGCTTAACACCGGGGAGCTGTTTTTT. Amino acids: CASSQGRRPLNTGELFF. The chain couples TRBV4-2 to TRBJ2-2, with D perhaps matching TRBD2 (5 bases). V lost 3 bases and J lost 2, with 16 bases in between. This CDR3 has 17 amino acids. Germline assignment: CDR1 LGHNA and CDR2 YNFKEQ.

This clone was counted between two and nine times. The rearrangement links TRBV5-6 to TRBJ1-2, with a possible D match to TRBD1 (6 bases). CDR1 and CDR2 from the germline V gene are SGHDT and YYEEEE. The CDR3 contains 14 residues. Trimming removed 4 bases at V and 4 bases at J, with 14 bases between. The CDR3 region is CASSGGGIPYGYTF. CDR3 DNA: TGTGCCAGCAGCGGGGGCGGGATTCCCTATGGCTACACCTTC.

The chain uses TRBV7-3 and TRBJ2-7, with 9 bases identical to TRBD2. The CDR3 runs to 14 residues. Per germline, CDR1 SGHTA and CDR2 FQGTGA. With V trimmed by 3 bases and J by 1 base, 1 base remained unmatched. The CDR3 DNA reads as TGTGCCAGCAGCTTCGCGGGGGGGTCCTACGAGCAGTACTTC. Translation: CASSFAGGSYEQYF.

This sequence joins TRBV19 and TRBJ2-2; 7 bases are shared with TRBD2. The V segment lost 7 bases and the J segment 7 bases; nucleotides outside the gene matches: 9. This CDR3 region has 14 residues. Germline V CDR1 and CDR2: LNHDA, SQIVND (reference sequence). CDR3 DNA: TGTGCCAGTATTTCAGCGGGATTAATCGGGGAGCTGTTTTTT. Its translation: CASISAGLIGELFF.

The chain is built from TRBV29-1 and TRBJ2-7; 9 nucleotides align to TRBD2. The germline V gene has CDR1 SQVTM and CDR2 ANQGSEA. This CDR3 has 13 amino acids. J lost 10 bases, V lost 4 bases, and 11 bases had no gene match. CDR3 loop: CSVVPSGTHPQYF. The DNA of the CDR3 is TGCAGCGTTGTGCCTAGCGGGACTCACCCCCAGTACTTC.

This chain joins TRBV4-1 and TRBJ2-7, with 7 bases fitting TRBD1. The germline gives CDR1 MGHRA, CDR2 YSYEKL. V dropped 5 bases and J dropped 3; count of bases not matched to a gene: 1. The CDR3 totals 12 residues. Here the CDR3 DNA reads TGCGCCAGCAGCGCAGGGGGCTACGAGCAGTACTTC. It codes for CASSAGGYEQYF.

This clone has a single count. The rearrangement links TRBV7-9 to TRBJ2-7; D perhaps matches TRBD1 (6 bases). V gave up 4 bases and J gave up 4 bases, with 8 bases separating them. The germline V gene encodes CDR1 SEHNR and CDR2 FQNEAQ (reference sequence). CDR3 length equals 12 residues. DNA of the CDR3: TGTGCCAGCAGCTCACAGGGTTACGAGCAGTACTTC. Protein sequence: CASSSQGYEQYF.

This clone qualifies as medium-sized. The V gene is TRBV10-1, the J gene TRBJ1-2; 7 bases line up with TRBD1. Germline V gene lookup returns CDR1 WNHNN and CDR2 SYGVQD (reference sequence). The ends lost 11 bases at V and 4 bases at J; junction bases unmatched: 10. This CDR3 region has 13 residues. The DNA for the CDR3 is TGCGCCGCAGGGACAGTCGGGACCTATGGCTACACCTTC. It codes for CAAGTVGTYGYTF.

This clone appeared a single time. The chain employs TRBV28 and TRBJ2-5; D is ambiguous. The V end lost 3 bases, the J end lost 9 bases, and 17 bases lay between the germline ends. The germline V gene encodes CDR1 MDHEN and CDR2 SYDVKM. CDR3 length: 14 residues. The CDR3 loop reads CASSFPRPKTAQYF. DNA of the CDR3: TGTGCCAGCAGTTTCCCTAGGCCGAAGACGGCCCAGTACTTC.

The chain uses TRBV5-8 and TRBJ2-7; D call uncertain. The CDR3 is 11 residues long. CDR1 SGHTS and CDR2 YDEGEE come from the germline V gene. V shed 5 bases and J shed 6 bases, with 9 bases lying between them. CDR3 in amino acids: CASRLIPEQYF. The CDR3 bases are TGTGCCAGCAGGTTAATCCCCGAGCAGTACTTC.

The genes are TRBV5-4 and TRBJ1-5; TRBD1 matches 9 bases. The germline CDR1 and CDR2 sequences are SGHNT and YYREEE (reference sequence). The length of the CDR3 is 15 residues. V shed 0 bases, J shed 4 bases, and the junction held 2 bases outside the gene matches. CDR3 sequence reads: CASSLDGTGNQPQHF. For the CDR3, the DNA is TGTGCCAGCAGCTTGGACGGGACAGGGAATCAGCCCCAGCATTTT. The whole variable domain, remainder taken from reference TRBV5-4 and TRBJ1-5, is ETGVTQSPTHLIKTRGQQVTLRCSSQSGHNTVSWYQQALGQGPQFIFQYYREEENGRGNFPPRFSGLQFPNYSSELNVNALELDDSALYLCASSLDGTGNQPQHFGDGTRLSIL.

V usage is TRBV5-3 and J usage is TRBJ2-1; 7 positions agree with TRBD2. TRBV5-3 is placed among ORFs of uncertain function. This CDR3 spans 17 amino acids. V gave up 0 bases and J gave up 7 bases; unmatched junction bases: 13. The CDR3 region is CARSLAFDGTMVNEQFF. The DNA of the CDR3 is TGTGCCAGAAGCTTGGCTTTCGATGGGACTATGGTGAATGAGCAGTTCTTC.

This sequence joins TRBV11-2 and TRBJ2-5; 13 bases are a match to TRBD2. The CDR3 covers 15 residues. The germline V gene has CDR1 SGHAT and CDR2 FQNNGV. V was clipped by 3 bases and J by 2 bases; unmatched bases: 0. The DNA for the CDR3 is TGTGCCAGCAGCTTGGGACTAGCGGGACAAGAGACCCAGTACTTC. Translated, it gives CASSLGLAGQETQYF.